This TCR beta chain emerged from a study of PD-1 blockade in mismatch repair-deficient tumors. Turning to the study itself: Enrolled 2013-2016, patients had progressing, pretreated mismatch repair-deficient cancers of 12 to 13 types.

This CDR3 comprises 14 residues. Germline V gives CDR1 MNHEY, CDR2 SMNVEV (reference sequence). The V end was cut by 0 bases, the J end by 6 bases, with 12 bases between. TCRdb's table, derived via immunoSEQ multiplex PCR, lists solely in-frame clones and lacks some. The sample consists of 70,000 to 95,000 clones, around 80% of them appearing once. The sequence derives from an adult with mismatch repair-deficient cancer. Here the sequenced sample was peripheral blood, taken 44 weeks after starting pembrolizumab. The genes are TRBV27 and TRBJ2-7; D gene uncertain. The CDR3 coding sequence is TGTGCCAGCAGTTTATCGGGAATTAGAGGCGAGCAGTACTTC. Translating gives CASSLSGIRGEQYF.